One sample yielded the 17 T cell receptor beta chains listed below, sequenced in a study of blood T cell repertoires in COVID-19. This table comes from immunoSEQ multiplex PCR, and its TCRdb copy is limited to in-frame clones, with some not included. The table lists roughly 150,000 clones, 80% to 90% of them singletons. What was sequenced was peripheral blood. Source of these receptors: a woman aged 80 or over with acute or convalescent COVID-19.

The J gene is TRBJ2-4, the V gene TRBV2; D is undetermined. This CDR3 has 14 amino acids. Germline assignment: CDR1 SNHLY and CDR2 FYNNEI. The germline V and J ends were trimmed by 3 bases and 4 bases, with 10 bases remaining between them. This CDR3 reads CASSDFPQKNIQYF. In DNA, the CDR3 is TGTGCCAGCAGTGATTTCCCCCAGAAAAACATTCAGTACTTC.

V usage is TRBV7-9 and J usage is TRBJ1-2, with TRBD1 identical over 7 bases. Trimming removed 5 bases from V and 7 bases from J; junction bases left unmatched: 10. The CDR3 has 14 amino acids. The germline gives CDR1 SEHNR, CDR2 FQNEAQ (reference sequence). CDR3 nucleotide sequence: TGTGCCAGCAGCCCTCTCTCCGACAGGGCTGGCTACACCTTC. Translated: CASSPLSDRAGYTF.

About this clone: This CDR3 is also generated by other DNA sequences in the sample. The rearrangement links TRBV19 to TRBJ1-5; D gene uncertain. Between the trimmed V and J ends, which lost 5 bases and 0 bases, there was a span of 5 bases. The CDR3 consists of 13 residues. Germline V gene sequence: CDR1 LNHDA, CDR2 SQIVND (reference sequence). The CDR3 sequence is CASSPFSNQPQHF. In DNA form, the CDR3 reads TGTGCCAGTAGTCCGTTTAGCAATCAGCCCCAGCATTTT.

The V and J genes are TRBV19 and TRBJ1-5; the match to TRBD1 covers 8 bases. This CDR3 is 14 amino acids long. From germline, CDR1 is LNHDA and CDR2 SQIVND (reference sequence). V gave up 5 bases and J gave up 6 bases; unmatched junction bases: 6. The CDR3 sequence: CASSLARGRQPQHF. The CDR3, as DNA: TGTGCCAGTAGTCTAGCCAGGGGGCGTCAGCCCCAGCATTTT.

The J gene is TRBJ1-2, the V gene TRBV7-3; maybe TRBD1 (6 bases). V was trimmed by 5 bases and J by 2 bases, leaving 9 bases between them. This CDR3 has 13 amino acids. Per the germline V gene, CDR1 is SGHTA and CDR2 is FQGTGA. For the CDR3, the DNA is TGTGCCAGCAGCCCCGGACAGAACTATGGCTACACCTTC. Translation gives CASSPGQNYGYTF.

The chain employs TRBV19 and TRBJ2-2; unclear D gene. V lost 7 bases, J lost 0 bases, and 9 bases lay in between. CDR3 length: 14 amino acids. The germline V gene has CDR1 LNHDA and CDR2 SQIVND (reference sequence). The CDR3 DNA follows: TGTGCCAGTAAGAGGAAAGCGAACACCGGGGAGCTGTTTTTT. Its translation is CASKRKANTGELFF.

The V call is TRBV5-1, the J call TRBJ1-4; 7 bases match TRBD1. This CDR3 has 14 amino acids. The V segment lost 0 bases and the J segment 10 bases; nucleotides outside the gene matches: 6. From germline, CDR1 is SGHRS and CDR2 YFSETQ. CDR3 in amino acids: CASSLGQGWGKLFF. CDR3 coding DNA: TGCGCCAGCAGCTTGGGACAGGGATGGGGAAAACTGTTTTTT.

The rearrangement links TRBV5-6 to TRBJ2-7; 7 bases are shared with TRBD1. This CDR3 is built from 12 residues. CDR1 is SGHDT, CDR2 YYEEEE, per germline. Trimming at V came to 4 bases and at J to 7 bases, leaving 5 bases not matched to a gene. CDR3 residues: CASSPDREEQYF. The CDR3 DNA reads as TGTGCCAGCAGCCCAGACAGGGAGGAGCAGTACTTC.

This sequence joins TRBV4-1 and TRBJ2-1, with 7 bases lining up with TRBD2. The V segment lost 3 bases and the J segment 7 bases; nucleotides outside the gene matches: 15. The CDR3 totals 17 residues. Per the germline V gene, CDR1 is MGHRA and CDR2 is YSYEKL. CDR3 loop: CASSHERTRSTINEQFF. In nucleotides, the CDR3 is TGCGCCAGCAGCCATGAGAGGACTAGGAGTACCATTAATGAGCAGTTCTTC.

V usage is TRBV15 and J usage is TRBJ1-3; D perhaps matches TRBD1 (5 bases). Germline CDR1 is LNHNV and CDR2 is YYDKDF (reference sequence). Trimming cost V 3 bases and J 0 bases, with 12 bases left between them. There are 16 residues in the CDR3. This CDR3 is CATSRETVPSGNTIYF. CDR3 DNA: TGTGCCACCAGCAGGGAGACAGTCCCCTCTGGAAACACCATATATTTT.

V and J are TRBV28 and TRBJ2-6; possible D gene TRBD2, 5 bases. Germline values: CDR1 MDHEN, CDR2 SYDVKM. Between the trimmed V and J ends, which lost 1 base and 0 bases, there was a span of 13 bases. This CDR3 spans 18 amino acids. The DNA of the CDR3 is TGTGCCAGCAGTTTATACGGAGCAGGACTCTCTGGGGCCAACGTCCTGACTTTC. Its protein product is CASSLYGAGLSGANVLTF. The whole variable domain, filled in from reference TRBV28 and TRBJ2-6, reads DVKVTQSSRYLVKRTGEKVFLECVQDMDHENMFWYRQDPGLGLRLIYFSYDVKMKEKGDIPEGYSVSREKKERFSLILESASTNQTSMYLCASSLYGAGLSGANVLTFGAGSRLTVL.

The CDR3: CASSLNNHYEQYF. The CDR3 DNA reads as TGTGCCAGCAGCTTAAACAACCACTACGAGCAGTACTTC. This chain links TRBV7-2 with TRBJ2-7; D remains ambiguous. The CDR3 is made up of 13 amino acids. The V end lost 2 bases, the J end lost 3 bases, and 8 bases lay between the germline ends. Per germline, CDR1 SGHTA and CDR2 FQGNSA. The full variable domain, completed using reference TRBV7-2 and TRBJ2-7, is GAGVSQSPSNKVTEKGKDVELRCDPISGHTALYWYRQSLGQGLEFLIYFQGNSAPDKSGLPSDRFSAERTGGSVSTLTIQRTQQEDSAVYLCASSLNNHYEQYFGPGTRLTVT.

The chain recombines TRBV9 with TRBJ2-5, with TRBD1 matching over 9 bases. V shed 2 bases, J shed 2 bases, and the junction held 7 bases outside the gene matches. The CDR3 consists of 16 residues. Germline loops: CDR1 SGDLS, CDR2 YYNGEE. CDR3 sequence reads: CASSVSPGQGQETQYF. CDR3 nucleotide sequence: TGTGCCAGCAGCGTTAGCCCGGGACAGGGTCAAGAGACCCAGTACTTC.

This clone was seen repeatedly, ten times or more. This chain joins TRBV2 and TRBJ1-6; 9 bases are shared with TRBD1. The CDR3 totals 15 residues. Trimming cost V 6 bases and J 6 bases; bases outside gene matches: 6. From germline, CDR1 is SNHLY and CDR2 FYNNEI. The CDR3 DNA is TGTGCCAGCAGCCCAGGACAGGGGAGTAATTCACCCCTCCACTTT. Protein sequence: CASSPGQGSNSPLHF.

J is TRBJ2-2 and V is TRBV12-5; D perhaps matches TRBD1 (6 bases). V lost 5 bases and J lost 6, with 7 bases in between. This CDR3 comprises 12 residues. In germline, CDR1 is LGHNT, CDR2 FRNRAP. Written as DNA, the CDR3 is TGTGCTAGTGGTGGGGGCCCCGGGGAGCTGTTTTTT. Its translation is CASGGGPGELFF.

J is TRBJ1-2 and V is TRBV5-4; 7 nucleotides line up with TRBD1. The V gene's germline CDR1 is SGHNT and CDR2 YYREEE (reference sequence). The CDR3 spans 14 residues. The junction had 5 bases not matched to a gene; V was cut back by 4 bases and J by 2 bases. The CDR3 sequence: CASSERQGNYGYTF. Here the CDR3 DNA reads TGTGCCAGCAGCGAAAGACAGGGAAACTATGGCTACACCTTC.

The chain carries TRBV11-2 and TRBJ2-7; D call uncertain. The germline CDR1 and CDR2 sequences are SGHAT and FQNNGV. V was shortened by 4 bases and J by 4 bases, with 17 bases between the two germline ends. This CDR3 is built from 15 residues. Here the CDR3 DNA reads TGTGCCAGCAGCTCAAATATTTTAGCTTCGTACGAGCAGTACTTC. Amino acid sequence: CASSSNILASYEQYF.